Shown below are 17 T cell receptor beta chains from a single sample sequenced in a study of T-cell memory formation after mild COVID-19. TCRdb redid the calling of the 5' RACE reads with MiXCR, one entry per CDR3 protein. The repertoire holds approximately 240,000 distinct CDR3 sequences, about 15% seen once, with 3.5% in the top ten. The source material was PBMCs or a T cell subset sorted from them (not recorded which). These receptors all stem from a man younger than 35 who had mild COVID-19 (a few samples of this study predate the infection). Cell type and time point are not known.

Only a few counts were recorded for this clonotype. The rearrangement joins TRBV7-2 to TRBJ2-2, with 8 bases that match TRBD1. V lost 0 bases and J lost 6; bases outside the gene matches: 3. CDR1 SGHTA and CDR2 FQGNSA come from the germline V gene. The CDR3 consists of 15 residues. CDR3 DNA sequence: TGTGCCAGCAGCTTAGCCGGACAGGGTCCCGGGGAGCTGTTTTTT. It translates to CASSLAGQGPGELFF.

This clonotype was counted only a few times. Just one base apart from a much larger clone, this may be a read error. The chain links TRBV3-1 to TRBJ1-2; possibly TRBD1 for D (6 bases). The germline CDR1 and CDR2 sequences are LGHDT and YNNKEL (reference sequence). Deletions cut 6 bases from V and 4 bases from J, with 9 bases between. The CDR3 contains 12 residues. The CDR3 protein is CASSVDSYGYTF. The DNA for the CDR3 is TGTGCCAGCAGTGTGGACAGCTATGGCTACACCTTC.

This clonotype was observed a few times. The V call is TRBV12-3 or TRBV12-4, the J call TRBJ1-6; 9 bases are shared with TRBD1. This CDR3 contains 13 residues. The V segment lost 6 bases and the J segment 8 bases; nucleotides outside the gene matches: 2. The CDR3 spells CASRTGGYSPLHF. Here the CDR3 DNA reads TGTGCCAGCAGGACAGGGGGTTATTCACCCCTCCACTTT.

This chain links TRBV7-8 with TRBJ2-3; D unclear. Between the trimmed V and J ends, which lost 2 bases and 4 bases, there was a span of 10 bases. Per the germline V gene, CDR1 is SGHVS and CDR2 is FQNEAQ. This CDR3 has 14 residues. CDR3 loop: CASSLRVTPDTQYF. Here the CDR3 DNA reads TGTGCCAGCAGCTTACGAGTGACCCCAGATACGCAGTATTTT.

The rearrangement joins TRBV20-1 to TRBJ2-7; TRBD2 is a possible D gene (6 bases). Germline CDR1 DFQATT, CDR2 SNEGSKA (reference sequence). V was clipped by 0 bases and J by 5 bases, with 20 bases between them. The CDR3 is 16 residues long. The CDR3 region has the DNA TGCAGTGCTAGAGACCCCAAATCGGGGGAAAAACACGAGCAGTACTTC. It encodes CSARDPKSGEKHEQYF.

The sample holds a few counts of this clonotype. V gene TRBV5-1 combines with J gene TRBJ2-6, with 7 bases fitting TRBD1. After removal of 5 bases from V and 0 bases from J, the junction contained 5 bases not matched to a gene. CDR3 length equals 16 residues. Germline V gene data show CDR1 as SGHRS and CDR2 as YFSETQ. The DNA of the CDR3 is TGCGCCAGCAGGGAACAGGGGTACTCTGGGGCCAACGTCCTGACTTTC. Its translation is CASREQGYSGANVLTF.

The CDR3 DNA reads TGTGCCAGCAGCTTATTAACCGGAAACACTGAAGCTTTCTTT. It specifies CASSLLTGNTEAFF. The genes are TRBV7-9 and TRBJ1-1; no firm D call. V was clipped by 2 bases and J by 2 bases, with 9 bases between them. Germline-derived CDR1 and CDR2 are SEHNR and FQNEAQ (reference sequence). The CDR3 is 14 residues long.

This clonotype was counted many times. The V gene is TRBV7-2, the J gene TRBJ1-1, with unresolved D. V was shortened by 7 bases and J by 1 base, with 10 bases between the two germline ends. Germline CDR1 is SGHTA and CDR2 is FQGNSA. This CDR3 region has 13 residues. The chain's CDR3 is CASTPQQNTEAFF. The CDR3 nucleotides read TGTGCCAGCACCCCCCAACAGAACACTGAAGCTTTCTTT.

CDR3 sequence (DNA): TGCGCCAGCAGCGTCACAGGGGGAGAATCACCCCTCCACTTT. Its protein is CASSVTGGESPLHF. The chain has TRBV5-1 and TRBJ1-6, with 8 bases fitting TRBD1. From germline, CDR1 is SGHRS and CDR2 YFSETQ. CDR3 length equals 14 residues. Trimming cost V 4 bases and J 10 bases; bases outside gene matches: 7.

This sequence joins TRBV7-6 and TRBJ2-7, with D possibly called TRBD1 or TRBD2 (6 bases each). CDR1 SGHVS and CDR2 FNYEAQ come from the germline V gene. Between the trimmed V and J ends, which lost 2 bases and 5 bases, there was a span of 10 bases. The length of the CDR3 is 13 residues. The CDR3 DNA reads as TGTGCCAGCAGCTTACGGGGGCATGACGAGCAGTACGTC. This codes for CASSLRGHDEQYV.

The chain joins TRBV5-1 to TRBJ2-3, with D possibly TRBD2 on 5 matching bases. Per germline, CDR1 SGHRS and CDR2 YFSETQ. This CDR3 region has 14 residues. V was cut by 8 bases and J by 2 bases, with 15 bases left in between. The CDR3 DNA sequence: TGCGCCAGTGCGGACTCGGCCTCCACAGATACGCAGTATTTT. Its translation is CASADSASTDTQYF.

This rearrangement joins TRBV29-1 to TRBJ2-7, with 10 positions matching TRBD1. V was clipped by 4 bases and J by 6 bases; unmatched bases: 9. The CDR3 spans 14 residues. Per germline, CDR1 SQVTM and CDR2 ANQGSEA. CDR3 residues: CSVARGTGDSEQYF. The CDR3 nucleotides read TGCAGCGTTGCCCGGGGGACAGGGGACTCCGAGCAGTACTTC.

V usage is TRBV5-8 and J usage is TRBJ2-6; D is unresolved. The CDR3 consists of 16 residues. CDR1 is SGHTS, CDR2 YDEGEE, per germline. Trimming cost V 4 bases and J 0 bases, with 11 bases left between them. CDR3 amino acids: CASSTFWGSGANVLTF. The DNA for the CDR3 is TGTGCCAGCAGCACATTTTGGGGCTCTGGGGCCAACGTCCTGACTTTC.

This clonotype was seen only a few times. V and J are TRBV5-6 and TRBJ2-1, with a tentative D call TRBD2 (6 bases). V lost 2 bases, J lost 10 bases, and 13 bases lay in between. Germline V gene lookup returns CDR1 SGHDT and CDR2 YYEEEE. The CDR3 is 13 residues long. CDR3 amino acids: CASSFPAGGEQFF. In DNA form, the CDR3 reads TGTGCCAGCAGCTTCCCGGCTGGGGGGGAGCAGTTCTTC.

This clonotype was recorded a few times. The chain links TRBV20-1 to TRBJ2-3; D is tentatively TRBD1 or TRBD2 (5 bases each). There are 14 residues in the CDR3. V gave up 4 bases and J gave up 2 bases, with 13 bases separating them. Germline lookup yields CDR1 DFQATT and CDR2 SNEGSKA (reference sequence). CDR3 bases: TGCAGTGCTACGGGACCACCGACCACAGATACGCAGTATTTT. It specifies CSATGPPTTDTQYF.

The table lists this clonotype with many counts. The V call is TRBV7-2, the J call TRBJ2-3; no reliable D call. The CDR3 is 13 residues long. V gave up 5 bases and J gave up 1 base, with 7 bases separating them. Per germline, CDR1 SGHTA and CDR2 FQGNSA. Here the CDR3 DNA reads TGTGCCAGCAGCCTGGGCCGCACAGATACGCAGTATTTT. This sequence encodes CASSLGRTDTQYF.

This clonotype was observed a few times. V usage is TRBV10-3 and J usage is TRBJ2-6; 9 bases fit TRBD1. V lost 7 bases and J lost 0; bases outside the gene matches: 7. The length of the CDR3 is 17 residues. CDR1 is ENHRY, CDR2 SYGVKD, per germline. CDR3 region: CAINPGTGTSGANVLTF. For the CDR3, the DNA is TGTGCCATCAATCCCGGGACAGGGACCTCTGGGGCCAACGTCCTGACTTTC.